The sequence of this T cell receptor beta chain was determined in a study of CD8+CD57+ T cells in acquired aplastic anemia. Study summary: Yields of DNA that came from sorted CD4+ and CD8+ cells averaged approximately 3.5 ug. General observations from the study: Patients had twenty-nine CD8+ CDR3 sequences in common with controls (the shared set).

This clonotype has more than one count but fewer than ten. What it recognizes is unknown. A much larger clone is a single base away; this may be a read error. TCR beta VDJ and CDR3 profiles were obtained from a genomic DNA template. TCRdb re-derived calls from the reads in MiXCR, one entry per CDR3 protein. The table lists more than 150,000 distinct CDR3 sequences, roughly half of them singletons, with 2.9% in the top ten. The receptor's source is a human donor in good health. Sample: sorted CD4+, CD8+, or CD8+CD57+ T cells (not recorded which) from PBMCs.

The CDR3 DNA follows: TGTGCCAGTAGTATTTCAACGGGAGGGTACAATGAGCAGTTCTTC. This codes for CASSISTGGYNEQFF. This sequence joins TRBV19 and TRBJ2-1; 8 positions match TRBD2. This CDR3 is built from 15 residues. Germline lookup yields CDR1 LNHDA and CDR2 SQIVND (reference sequence). Unmatched junction bases numbered 5, after V lost 3 bases and J lost 4 bases.